Listed here is a single TCR beta chain. Its antigen is not known. This sample is part of a study of OX40 agonist ivuxolimab in advanced cancers. Overall study context: With a range of 23 to 79, age averaged 60 years, and about 83% were male. Partial responses occurred in three patients (one hepatocellular carcinoma, two cutaneous melanoma).

Findings of the study overall: CD4+ and CD8+ blood T cells expanded clonally by week 6 at 0.1 to 3.0 mg/kg.

Per the germline V gene, CDR1 is MNHEY and CDR2 is SMNVEV (reference sequence). V was shortened by 6 bases and J by 2 bases, with 11 bases between the two germline ends. The CDR3 length is 14 residues. Method: immunoSEQ multiplex PCR; TCRdb's copy keeps in-frame clones and lacks some. The sample contains some 52,000 clones, roughly 94% of which appear only once. It was autoimmune disease history or systemic immunosuppression that excluded patients. The TCR sequence derives from an adult with an advanced solid tumor such as melanoma, head and neck, liver or kidney cancer. The sequencing here drew on CD4+ or CD8+ T cells sorted from blood, taken in a trial of the OX40 agonist ivuxolimab. The chain uses TRBV27 and TRBJ1-5; D gene ambiguous. The CDR3 DNA reads TGTGCCAGCAGCAAGGGTCGGGGCAATCAGCCCCAGCATTTT. It translates to CASSKGRGNQPQHF.